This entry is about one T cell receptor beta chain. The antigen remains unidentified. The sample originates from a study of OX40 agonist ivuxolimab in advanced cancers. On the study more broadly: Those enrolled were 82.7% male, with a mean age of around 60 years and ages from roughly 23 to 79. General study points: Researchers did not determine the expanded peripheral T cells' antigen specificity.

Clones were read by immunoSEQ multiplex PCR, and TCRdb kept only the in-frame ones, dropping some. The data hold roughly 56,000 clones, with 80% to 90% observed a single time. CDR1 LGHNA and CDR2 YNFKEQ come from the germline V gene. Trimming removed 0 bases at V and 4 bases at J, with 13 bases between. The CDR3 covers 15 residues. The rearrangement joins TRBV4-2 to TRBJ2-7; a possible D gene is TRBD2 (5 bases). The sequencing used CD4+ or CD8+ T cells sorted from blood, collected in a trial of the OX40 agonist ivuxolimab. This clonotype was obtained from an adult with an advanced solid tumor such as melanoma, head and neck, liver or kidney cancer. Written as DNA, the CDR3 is TGTGCCAGCAGCCAAGATATTAGGGAGAGTTACGAGCAGTACTTC. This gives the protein CASSQDIRESYEQYF.